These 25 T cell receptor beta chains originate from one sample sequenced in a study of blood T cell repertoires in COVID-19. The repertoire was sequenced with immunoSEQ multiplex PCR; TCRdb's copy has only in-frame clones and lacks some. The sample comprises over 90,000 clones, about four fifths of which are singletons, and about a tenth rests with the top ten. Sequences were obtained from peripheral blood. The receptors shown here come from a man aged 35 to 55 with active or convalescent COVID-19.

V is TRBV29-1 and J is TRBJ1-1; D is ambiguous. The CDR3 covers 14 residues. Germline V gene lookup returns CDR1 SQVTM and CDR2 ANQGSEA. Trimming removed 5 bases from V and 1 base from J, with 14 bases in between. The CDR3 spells CSVNAQIKNTEAFF. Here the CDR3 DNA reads TGCAGCGTTAACGCCCAGATTAAGAACACTGAAGCTTTCTTT.

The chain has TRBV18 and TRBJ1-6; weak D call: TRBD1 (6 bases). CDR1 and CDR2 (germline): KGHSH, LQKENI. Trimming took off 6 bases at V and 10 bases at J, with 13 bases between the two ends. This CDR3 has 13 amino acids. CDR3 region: CASSKQGGSPLHF. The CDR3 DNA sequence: TGTGCCAGCTCGAAACAGGGTGGATCACCCCTCCACTTT.

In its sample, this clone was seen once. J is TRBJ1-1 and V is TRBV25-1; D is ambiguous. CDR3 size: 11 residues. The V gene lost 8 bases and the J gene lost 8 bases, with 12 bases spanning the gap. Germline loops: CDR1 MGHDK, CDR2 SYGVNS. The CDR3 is CASVFNGEAFF. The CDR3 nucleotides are TGTGCCAGCGTATTCAACGGGGAAGCTTTCTTT.

Here the CDR3 reads CASRAGTLNTGELFF. In DNA form, the CDR3 reads TGCGCCAGCAGGGCCGGGACACTGAACACCGGGGAGCTGTTTTTT. The genes are TRBV10-2 and TRBJ2-2; maybe TRBD1 (6 bases). Trimming left V 6 bases short and J 1 base short, with 12 bases between. Germline lookup yields CDR1 WSHSY and CDR2 SAAADI. This CDR3 is built from 15 residues.

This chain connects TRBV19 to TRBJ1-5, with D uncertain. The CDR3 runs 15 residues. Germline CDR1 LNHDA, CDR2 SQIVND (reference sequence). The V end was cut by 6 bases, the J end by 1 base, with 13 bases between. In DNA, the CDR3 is TGTGCCAGTAGAGGTGGGCAGCGGAGCAATCAGCCCCAGCATTTT. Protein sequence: CASRGGQRSNQPQHF.

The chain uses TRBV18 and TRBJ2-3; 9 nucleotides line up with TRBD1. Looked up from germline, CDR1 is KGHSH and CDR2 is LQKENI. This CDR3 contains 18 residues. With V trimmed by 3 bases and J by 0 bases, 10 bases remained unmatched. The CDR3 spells CASSPKPRQGVSTDTQYF. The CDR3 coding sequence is TGTGCCAGCTCACCCAAACCTCGACAGGGGGTGAGCACAGATACGCAGTATTTT.

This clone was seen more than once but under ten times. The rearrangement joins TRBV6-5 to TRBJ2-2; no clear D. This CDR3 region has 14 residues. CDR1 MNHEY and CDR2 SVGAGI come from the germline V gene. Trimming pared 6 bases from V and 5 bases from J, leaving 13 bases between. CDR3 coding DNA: TGTGCCAGCAGACCCCTCCTCGGGACCGGGGAGCTGTTTTTT. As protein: CASRPLLGTGELFF.

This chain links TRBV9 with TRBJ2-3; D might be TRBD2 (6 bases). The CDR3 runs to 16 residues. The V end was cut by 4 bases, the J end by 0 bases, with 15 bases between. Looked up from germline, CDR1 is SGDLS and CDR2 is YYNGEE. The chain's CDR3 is CASSWGRGLSTDTQYF. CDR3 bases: TGTGCCAGCAGCTGGGGTAGGGGACTTAGCACAGATACGCAGTATTTT.

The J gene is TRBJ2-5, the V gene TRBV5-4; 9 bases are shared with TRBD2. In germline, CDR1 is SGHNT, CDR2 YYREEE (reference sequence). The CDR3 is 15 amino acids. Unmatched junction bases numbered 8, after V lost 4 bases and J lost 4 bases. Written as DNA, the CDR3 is TGTGCCAGCAGCCCTGCGGGGGGGCGGGTAGAGACCCAGTACTTC. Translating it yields CASSPAGGRVETQYF.

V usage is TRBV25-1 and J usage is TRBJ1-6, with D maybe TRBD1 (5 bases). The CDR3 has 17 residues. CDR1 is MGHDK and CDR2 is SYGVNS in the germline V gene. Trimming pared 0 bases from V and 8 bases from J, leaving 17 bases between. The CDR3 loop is CASSEYRGSREDSPLHF. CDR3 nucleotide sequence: TGTGCCAGCAGTGAATATCGGGGGAGTCGTGAGGATTCACCCCTCCACTTT.

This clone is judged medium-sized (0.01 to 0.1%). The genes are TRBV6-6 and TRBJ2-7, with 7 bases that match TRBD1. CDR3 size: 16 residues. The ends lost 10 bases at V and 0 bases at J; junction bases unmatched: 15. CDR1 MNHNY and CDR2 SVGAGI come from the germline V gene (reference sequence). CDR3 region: CAILIRTGESSYEQYF. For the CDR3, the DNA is TGTGCCATCTTAATCCGGACAGGAGAGAGCTCCTACGAGCAGTACTTC.

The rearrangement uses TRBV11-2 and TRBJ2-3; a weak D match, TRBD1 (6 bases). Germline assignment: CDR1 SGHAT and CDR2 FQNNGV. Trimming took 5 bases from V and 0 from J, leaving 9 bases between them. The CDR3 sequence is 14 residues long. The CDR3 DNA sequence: TGTGCCAGCAGCCGGACAGCTAGCACAGATACGCAGTATTTT. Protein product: CASSRTASTDTQYF.

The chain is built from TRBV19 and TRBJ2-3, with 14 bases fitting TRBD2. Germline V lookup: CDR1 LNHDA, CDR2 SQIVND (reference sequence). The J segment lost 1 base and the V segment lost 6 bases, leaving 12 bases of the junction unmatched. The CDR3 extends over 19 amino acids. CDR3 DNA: TGTGCCAGTAGGAGGACTAGCGGGGGGCTCCTTCCACGCACAGATACGCAGTATTTT. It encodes CASRRTSGGLLPRTDTQYF.

CDR3 sequence: CASNGQGGTEQFF. The CDR3 DNA reads TGTGCCTCGAATGGACAGGGTGGGACTGAGCAGTTCTTC. The chain carries TRBV10-3 and TRBJ2-1, with 8 bases matching TRBD1. Germline lookup yields CDR1 ENHRY and CDR2 SYGVKD. V shed 11 bases, J shed 9 bases, and the junction held 12 bases outside the gene matches. This CDR3 has 13 residues.

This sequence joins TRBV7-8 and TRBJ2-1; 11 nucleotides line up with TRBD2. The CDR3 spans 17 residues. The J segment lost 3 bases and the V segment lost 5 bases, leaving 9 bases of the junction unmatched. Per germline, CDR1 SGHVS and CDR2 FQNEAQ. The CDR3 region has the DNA TGTGCCAGCAGCCCTTACCGACTAGCGGGGTTCTACAATGAGCAGTTCTTC. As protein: CASSPYRLAGFYNEQFF.

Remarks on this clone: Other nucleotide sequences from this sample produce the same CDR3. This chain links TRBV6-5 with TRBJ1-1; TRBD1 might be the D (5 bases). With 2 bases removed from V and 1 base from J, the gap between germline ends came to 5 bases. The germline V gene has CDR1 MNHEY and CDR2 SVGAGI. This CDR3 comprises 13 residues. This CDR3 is CASSYQGNTEAFF. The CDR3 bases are TGTGCCAGCAGTTACCAGGGGAACACTGAAGCTTTCTTT.

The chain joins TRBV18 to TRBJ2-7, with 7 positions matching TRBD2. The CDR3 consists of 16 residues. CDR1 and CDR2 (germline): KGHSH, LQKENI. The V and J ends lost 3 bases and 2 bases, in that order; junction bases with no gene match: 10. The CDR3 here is CASSPGNSGKAYEQYF. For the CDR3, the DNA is TGTGCCAGCTCACCGGGGAACAGCGGGAAGGCCTACGAGCAGTACTTC.

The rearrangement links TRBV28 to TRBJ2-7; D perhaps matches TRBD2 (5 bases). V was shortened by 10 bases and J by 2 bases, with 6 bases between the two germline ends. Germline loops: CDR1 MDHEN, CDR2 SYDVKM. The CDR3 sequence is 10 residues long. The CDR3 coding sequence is TGTGCCACGAGGGCCTACGAGCAGTACTTC. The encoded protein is CATRAYEQYF.

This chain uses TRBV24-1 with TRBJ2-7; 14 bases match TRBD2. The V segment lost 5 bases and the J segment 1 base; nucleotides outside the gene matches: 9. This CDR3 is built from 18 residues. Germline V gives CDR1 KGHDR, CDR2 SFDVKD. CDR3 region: CATSAIGLAGGSSYEQYF. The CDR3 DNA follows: TGTGCCACCAGTGCAATCGGACTAGCGGGGGGTAGTTCCTACGAGCAGTACTTC.

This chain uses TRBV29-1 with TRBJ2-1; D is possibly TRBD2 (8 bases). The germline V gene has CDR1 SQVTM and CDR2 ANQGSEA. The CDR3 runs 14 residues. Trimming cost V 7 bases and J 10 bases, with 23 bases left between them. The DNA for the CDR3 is TGCAGCGGCCAGGGGGTTAGCGGGGTTCGGGAGCAGTTCTTC. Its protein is CSGQGVSGVREQFF.

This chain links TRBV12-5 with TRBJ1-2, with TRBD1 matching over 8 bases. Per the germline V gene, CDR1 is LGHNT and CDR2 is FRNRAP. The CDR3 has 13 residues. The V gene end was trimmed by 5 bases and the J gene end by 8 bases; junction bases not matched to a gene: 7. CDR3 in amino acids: CASGARTGYGYTF. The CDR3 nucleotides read TGTGCTAGTGGTGCCAGGACAGGGTACGGCTACACCTTC.

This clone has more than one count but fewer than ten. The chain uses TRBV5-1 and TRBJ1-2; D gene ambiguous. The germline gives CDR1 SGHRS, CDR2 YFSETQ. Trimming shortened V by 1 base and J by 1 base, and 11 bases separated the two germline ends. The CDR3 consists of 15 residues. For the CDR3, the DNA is TGCGCCAGCAGCTTGCACCAGAAAGTTAACTATGGCTACACCTTC. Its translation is CASSLHQKVNYGYTF.

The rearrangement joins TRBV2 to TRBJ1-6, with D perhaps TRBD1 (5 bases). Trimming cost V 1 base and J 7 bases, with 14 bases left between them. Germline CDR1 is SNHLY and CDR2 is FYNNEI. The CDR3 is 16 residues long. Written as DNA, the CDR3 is TGTGCCAGCAGTGAAGGGGTGCGGGGCCGAAATTCACCCCTCCACTTT. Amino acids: CASSEGVRGRNSPLHF.

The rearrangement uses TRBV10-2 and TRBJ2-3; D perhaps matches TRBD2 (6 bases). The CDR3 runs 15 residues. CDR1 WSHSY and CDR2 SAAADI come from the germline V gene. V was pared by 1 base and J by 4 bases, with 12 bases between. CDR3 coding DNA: TGCGCCAGCAGTGAGTTGGCGGGGAGCGCAGATACGCAGTATTTT. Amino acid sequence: CASSELAGSADTQYF.

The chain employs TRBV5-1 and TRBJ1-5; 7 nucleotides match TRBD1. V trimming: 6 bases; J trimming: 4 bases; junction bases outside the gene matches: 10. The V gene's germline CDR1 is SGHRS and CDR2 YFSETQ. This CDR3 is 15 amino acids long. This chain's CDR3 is CASKPGTEGNQPQHF. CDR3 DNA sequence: TGCGCCAGCAAACCCGGGACAGAAGGGAATCAGCCCCAGCATTTT.